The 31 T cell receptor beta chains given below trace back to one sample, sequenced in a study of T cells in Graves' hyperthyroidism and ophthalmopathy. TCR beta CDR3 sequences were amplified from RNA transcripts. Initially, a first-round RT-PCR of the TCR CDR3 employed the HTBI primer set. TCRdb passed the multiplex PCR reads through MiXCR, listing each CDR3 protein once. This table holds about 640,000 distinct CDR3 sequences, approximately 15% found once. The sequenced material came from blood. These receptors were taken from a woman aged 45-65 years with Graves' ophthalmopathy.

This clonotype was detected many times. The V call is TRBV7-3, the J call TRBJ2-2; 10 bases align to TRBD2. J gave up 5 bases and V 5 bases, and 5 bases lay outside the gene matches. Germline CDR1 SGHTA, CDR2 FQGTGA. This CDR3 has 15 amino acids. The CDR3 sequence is CASSETSGVTGELFF. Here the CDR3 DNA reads TGTGCCAGCAGCGAAACTAGCGGGGTAACCGGGGAGCTGTTTTTT. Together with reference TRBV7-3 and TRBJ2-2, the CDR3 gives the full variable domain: GAGVSQTPSNKVTEKGKYVELRCDPISGHTALYWYRQSLGQGPEFLIYFQGTGAADDSGLPNDRFFAVRPEGSVSTLKIQRTERGDSAVYLCASSETSGVTGELFFGEGSRLTVL.

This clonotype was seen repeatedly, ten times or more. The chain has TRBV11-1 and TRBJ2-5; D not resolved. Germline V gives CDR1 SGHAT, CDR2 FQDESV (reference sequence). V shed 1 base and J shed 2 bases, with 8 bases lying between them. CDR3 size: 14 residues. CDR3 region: CASSLEQPQETQYF. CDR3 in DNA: TGTGCCAGCAGCTTAGAACAGCCTCAAGAGACCCAGTACTTC. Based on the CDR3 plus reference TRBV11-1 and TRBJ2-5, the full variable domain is EAEVAQSPRYKITEKSQAVAFWCDPISGHATLYWYRQILGQGPELLVQFQDESVVDDSQLPKDRFSAERLKGVDSTLKIQPAELGDSAMYLCASSLEQPQETQYFGPGTRLLVL.

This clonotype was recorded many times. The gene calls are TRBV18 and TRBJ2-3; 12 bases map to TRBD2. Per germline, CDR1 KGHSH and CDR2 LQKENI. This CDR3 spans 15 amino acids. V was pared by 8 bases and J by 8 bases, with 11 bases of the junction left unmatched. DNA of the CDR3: TGTGCCAGCCTTTTGACTAGCGGGAGCTCCAGTACGCAGTATTTT. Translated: CASLLTSGSSSTQYF.

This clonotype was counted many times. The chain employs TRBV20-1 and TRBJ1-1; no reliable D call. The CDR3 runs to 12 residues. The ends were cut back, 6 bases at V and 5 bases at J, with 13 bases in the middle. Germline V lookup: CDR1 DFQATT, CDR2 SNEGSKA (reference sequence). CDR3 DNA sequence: TGCAGTGCCAGACGGGGAGGAACTGAAGCTTTCTTT. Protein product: CSARRGGTEAFF.

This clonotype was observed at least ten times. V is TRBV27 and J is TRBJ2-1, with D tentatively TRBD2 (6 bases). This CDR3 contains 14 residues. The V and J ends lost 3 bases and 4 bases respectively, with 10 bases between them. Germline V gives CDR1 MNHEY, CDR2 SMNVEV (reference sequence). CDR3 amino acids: CASSFGSGYNEQFF. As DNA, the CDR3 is TGTGCCAGCAGTTTCGGGAGCGGGTACAATGAGCAGTTCTTC.

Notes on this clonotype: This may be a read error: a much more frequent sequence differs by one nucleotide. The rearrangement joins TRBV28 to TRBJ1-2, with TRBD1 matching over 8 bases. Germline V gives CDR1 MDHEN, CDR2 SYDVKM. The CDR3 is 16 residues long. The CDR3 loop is CANSPPTGVGDYGYTF. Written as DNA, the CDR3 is TGTGCCAACAGTCCACCGACAGGGGTAGGTGACTATGGCTACACCTTC.

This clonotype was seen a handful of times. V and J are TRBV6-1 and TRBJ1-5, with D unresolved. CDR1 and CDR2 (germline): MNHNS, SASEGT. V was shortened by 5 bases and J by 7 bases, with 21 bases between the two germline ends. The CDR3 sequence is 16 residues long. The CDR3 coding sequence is TGTGCCAGCAGTATCTCCGGGCTCCTCGGAGGACAGCCCCAGCATTTT. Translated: CASSISGLLGGQPQHF.

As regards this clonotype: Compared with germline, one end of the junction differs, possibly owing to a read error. DNA of the CDR3: TGTGCCAACAGTGAATTTGTGGGAGGGCCGGGCAATGAGCAGTTCTTC. Translating gives CANSEFVGGPGNEQFF. The chain links TRBV25-1 to TRBJ2-1; TRBD2 matches 7 bases. Germline V gene data show CDR1 as MGHDK and CDR2 as SYGVNS. There are 16 residues in the CDR3.

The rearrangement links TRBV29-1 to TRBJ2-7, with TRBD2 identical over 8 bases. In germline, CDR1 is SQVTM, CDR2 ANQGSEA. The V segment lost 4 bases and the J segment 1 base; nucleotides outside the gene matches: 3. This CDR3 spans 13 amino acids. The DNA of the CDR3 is TGCAGCGTTGGACTAGCGACATCCTACGAGCAGTACTTC. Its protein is CSVGLATSYEQYF.

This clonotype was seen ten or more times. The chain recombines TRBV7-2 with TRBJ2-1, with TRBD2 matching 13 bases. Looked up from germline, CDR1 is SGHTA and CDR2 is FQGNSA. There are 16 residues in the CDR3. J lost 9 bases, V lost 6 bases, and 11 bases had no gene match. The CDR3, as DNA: TGTGCCAGCAGATTGAGGAGGACTAGCGGGAGTGGTGAGCAGTTCTTC. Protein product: CASRLRRTSGSGEQFF.

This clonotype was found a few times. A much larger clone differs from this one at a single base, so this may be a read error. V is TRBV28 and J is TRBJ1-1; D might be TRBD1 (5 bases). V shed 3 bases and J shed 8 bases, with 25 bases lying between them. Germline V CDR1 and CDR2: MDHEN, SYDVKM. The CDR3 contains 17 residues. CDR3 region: CASSFGYGAASSSEAFF. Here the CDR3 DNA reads TGTGCCAGCAGTTTCGGCTACGGGGCAGCCTCCTCGTCCGAAGCTTTCTTT.

The CDR3, as DNA: TGTGCCAGCAGTTACTCGTCTTCGGGAGGGAAGCAGTACTTC. This encodes CASSYSSSGGKQYF. This sequence joins TRBV6-2 or TRBV6-3 and TRBJ2-7, with TRBD2 identical over 8 bases. The trim removed 0 bases at V and 8 bases at J, leaving 6 bases unmatched. Germline CDR1 is MNHEY and CDR2 is SVGEGT. CDR3 length: 14 residues.

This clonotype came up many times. CDR3 sequence reads: CASSFEMGQGSRSYEQYF. In nucleotides, the CDR3 is TGTGCCAGCAGTTTTGAGATGGGACAGGGGAGTCGGTCCTACGAGCAGTACTTC. The chain combines TRBV28 with TRBJ2-7; 10 bases line up with TRBD1. The CDR3 extends over 18 amino acids. The ends lost 3 bases at V and 1 base at J; junction bases unmatched: 12. Germline V gene lookup returns CDR1 MDHEN and CDR2 SYDVKM.

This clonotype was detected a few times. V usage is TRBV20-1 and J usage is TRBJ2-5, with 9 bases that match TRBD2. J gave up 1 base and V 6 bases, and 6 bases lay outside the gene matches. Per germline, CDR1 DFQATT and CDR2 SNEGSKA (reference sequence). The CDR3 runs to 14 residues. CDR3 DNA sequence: TGCAGTGCAGCGGGAGGCCTCCTCCAAGAGACCCAGTACTTC. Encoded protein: CSAAGGLLQETQYF.

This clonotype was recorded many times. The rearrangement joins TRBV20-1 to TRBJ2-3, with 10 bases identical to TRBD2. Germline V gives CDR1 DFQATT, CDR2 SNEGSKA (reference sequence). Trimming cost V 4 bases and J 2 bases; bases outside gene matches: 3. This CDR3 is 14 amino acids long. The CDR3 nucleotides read TGCAGTGCTACCCTAGCGGGAGTCACAGATACGCAGTATTTT. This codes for CSATLAGVTDTQYF.

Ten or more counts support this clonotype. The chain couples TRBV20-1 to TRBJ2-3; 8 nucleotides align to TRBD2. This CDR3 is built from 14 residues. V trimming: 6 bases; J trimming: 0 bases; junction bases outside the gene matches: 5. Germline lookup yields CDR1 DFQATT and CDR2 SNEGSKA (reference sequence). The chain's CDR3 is CSALTSASTDTQYF. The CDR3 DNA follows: TGCAGTGCATTGACTAGCGCCAGCACAGATACGCAGTATTTT.

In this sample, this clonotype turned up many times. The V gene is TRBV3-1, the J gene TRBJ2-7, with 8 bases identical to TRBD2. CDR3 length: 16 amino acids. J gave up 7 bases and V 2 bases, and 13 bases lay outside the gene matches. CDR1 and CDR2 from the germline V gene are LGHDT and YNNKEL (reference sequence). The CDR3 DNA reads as TGTGCCAGCAGCCAACGACCGGCTGCGGGACTAGGGGAGCAGTACTTC. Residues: CASSQRPAAGLGEQYF.

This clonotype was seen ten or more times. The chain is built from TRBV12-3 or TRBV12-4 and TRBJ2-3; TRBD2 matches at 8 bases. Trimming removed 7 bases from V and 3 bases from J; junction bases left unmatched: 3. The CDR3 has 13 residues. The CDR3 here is CASKAGGTDTQYF. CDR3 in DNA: TGTGCCAGCAAGGCGGGAGGAACAGATACGCAGTATTTT.

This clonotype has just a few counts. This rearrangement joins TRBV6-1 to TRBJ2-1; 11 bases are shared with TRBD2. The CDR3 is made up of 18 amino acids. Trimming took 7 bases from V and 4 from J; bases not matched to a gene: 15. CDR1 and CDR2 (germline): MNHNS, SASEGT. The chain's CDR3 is CASNSGLAAPSLYNEQFF. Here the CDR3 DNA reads TGTGCCAGCAACTCGGGACTAGCGGCCCCCTCCTTATACAATGAGCAGTTCTTC.

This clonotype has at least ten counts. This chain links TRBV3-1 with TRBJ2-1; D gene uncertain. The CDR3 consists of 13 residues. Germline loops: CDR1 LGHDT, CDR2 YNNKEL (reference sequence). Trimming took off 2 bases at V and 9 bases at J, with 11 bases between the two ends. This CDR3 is CASSQFSLGEQFF. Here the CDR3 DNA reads TGTGCCAGCAGCCAATTCAGCTTAGGTGAGCAGTTCTTC.

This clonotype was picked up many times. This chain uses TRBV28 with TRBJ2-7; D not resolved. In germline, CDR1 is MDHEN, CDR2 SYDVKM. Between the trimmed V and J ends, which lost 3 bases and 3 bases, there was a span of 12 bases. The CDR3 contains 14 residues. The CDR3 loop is CASSFTPSVYEQYF. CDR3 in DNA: TGTGCCAGCAGTTTTACCCCCAGTGTCTACGAGCAGTACTTC.

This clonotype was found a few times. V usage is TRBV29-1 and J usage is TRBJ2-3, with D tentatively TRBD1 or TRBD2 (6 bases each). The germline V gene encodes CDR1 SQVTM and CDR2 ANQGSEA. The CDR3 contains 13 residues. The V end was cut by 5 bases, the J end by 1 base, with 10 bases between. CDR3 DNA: TGCAGCGTTCTCCGGGGGCGCACAGATACGCAGTATTTT. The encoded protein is CSVLRGRTDTQYF.

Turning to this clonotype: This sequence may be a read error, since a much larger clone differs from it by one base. The CDR3 sequence: CACSWVAVNTGELFF. CDR3 coding DNA: TGTGCCTGCAGTTGGGTAGCGGTGAACACCGGGGAGCTGTTTTTT. The chain has TRBV12-3 or TRBV12-4 and TRBJ2-2, with D possibly being TRBD2 (6 bases). The CDR3 totals 15 residues.

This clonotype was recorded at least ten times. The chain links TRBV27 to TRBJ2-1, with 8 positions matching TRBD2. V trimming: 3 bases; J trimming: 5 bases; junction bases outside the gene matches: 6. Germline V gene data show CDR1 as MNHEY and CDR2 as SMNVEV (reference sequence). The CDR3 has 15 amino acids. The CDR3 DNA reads TGTGCCAGCAGTTTTTTGGGACTAGTGAACAATGAGCAGTTCTTC. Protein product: CASSFLGLVNNEQFF.

The CDR3 DNA reads as TGCAGTGCTAGAGAGTCTAGCGGGAGTCGTGAGCAGTTCTTC. It encodes CSARESSGSREQFF. The chain combines TRBV20-1 with TRBJ2-1; 10 bases fit TRBD2. CDR3 length equals 14 residues. Per the germline V gene, CDR1 is DFQATT and CDR2 is SNEGSKA (reference sequence). Trimming removed 0 bases from V and 9 bases from J; junction bases left unmatched: 5.

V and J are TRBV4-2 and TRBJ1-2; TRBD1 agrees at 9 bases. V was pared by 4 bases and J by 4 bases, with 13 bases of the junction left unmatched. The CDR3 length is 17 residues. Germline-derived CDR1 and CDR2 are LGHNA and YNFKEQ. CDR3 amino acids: CASSPGPGTGSPYGYTF. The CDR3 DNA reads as TGTGCCAGCAGCCCGGGCCCAGGGACAGGGAGTCCCTATGGCTACACCTTC.

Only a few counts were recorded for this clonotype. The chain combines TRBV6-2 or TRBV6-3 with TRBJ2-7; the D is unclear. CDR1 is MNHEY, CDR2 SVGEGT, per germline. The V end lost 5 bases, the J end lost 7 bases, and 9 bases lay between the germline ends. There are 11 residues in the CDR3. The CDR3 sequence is CASSMSVEQYF. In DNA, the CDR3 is TGTGCCAGCAGTATGTCGGTGGAGCAGTACTTC.

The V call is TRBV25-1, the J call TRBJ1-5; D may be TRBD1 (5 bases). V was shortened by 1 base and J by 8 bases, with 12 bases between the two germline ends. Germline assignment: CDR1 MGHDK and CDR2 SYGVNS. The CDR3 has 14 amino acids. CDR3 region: CASSEFAGTKPQHF. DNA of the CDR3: TGTGCCAGCAGTGAATTTGCAGGGACTAAGCCCCAGCATTTT.

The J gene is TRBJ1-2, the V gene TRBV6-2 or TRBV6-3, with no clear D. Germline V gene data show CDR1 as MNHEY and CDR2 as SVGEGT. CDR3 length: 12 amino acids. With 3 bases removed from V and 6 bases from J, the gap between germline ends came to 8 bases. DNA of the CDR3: TGTGCCAGCAGTTATGACTCAAATGGCTACACCTTC. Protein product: CASSYDSNGYTF.

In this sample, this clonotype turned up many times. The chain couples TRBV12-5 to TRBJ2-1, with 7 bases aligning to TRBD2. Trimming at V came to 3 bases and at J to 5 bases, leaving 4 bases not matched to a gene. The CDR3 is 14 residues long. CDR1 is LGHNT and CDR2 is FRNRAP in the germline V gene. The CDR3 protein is CASGLLASNNEQFF. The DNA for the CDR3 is TGTGCTAGTGGTTTACTAGCGTCGAACAATGAGCAGTTCTTC.

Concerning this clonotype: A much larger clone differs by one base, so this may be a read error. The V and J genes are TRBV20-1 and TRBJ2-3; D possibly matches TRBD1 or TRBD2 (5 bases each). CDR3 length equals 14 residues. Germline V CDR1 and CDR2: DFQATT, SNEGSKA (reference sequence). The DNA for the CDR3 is TGCAGTGCTAGCCACGGGACGGGCCCAGATACGCAGTGTTTT. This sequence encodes CSASHGTGPDTQCF.